Listed below are T cell receptor beta chains from one sample, sequenced in a study of blood T cell repertoires in COVID-19. Assay: immunoSEQ multiplex PCR; the TCRdb copy retains only in-frame clones and omits some. The sample has roughly 160,000 clones, less than 85% seen once. Sequencing used peripheral blood. The receptors originated from an elderly woman with active or convalescent COVID-19. Each CDR3 is given with its conserved first and last residue. D genes are given only for firm matches. Size is omitted from some rows. Given values are once, few, many or a class for expanded clones.

d_gene	v_gene	j_gene	abundance	CDR3aa	CDR3nt
.	TRBV6-1	TRBJ2-7	.	CASSEALVTVGYEQYF	TGTGCCAGCAGTGAAGCGCTCGTGACAGTTGGCTACGAGCAGTACTTC
TRBD1	TRBV24-1	TRBJ1-2	few	CATSDSNRGLGYTF	TGTGCCACCAGTGATTCCAACAGGGGCTTGGGCTACACCTTC
TRBD1	TRBV5-8	TRBJ2-3	.	CASSLGQGAADTQYF	TGTGCCAGCAGCTTGGGACAGGGGGCCGCAGATACGCAGTATTTT
.	TRBV2	TRBJ2-1	.	CASRSLAVGEQFF	TGTGCCAGCAGATCACTAGCCGTCGGTGAGCAGTTCTTC
TRBD2	TRBV3-1/TRBV3-2	TRBJ2-1	few	CASSLRTSGSSYNEQFF	TGTGCCAGCAGCTTAAGGACTAGCGGAAGCTCCTACAATGAGCAGTTCTTC
TRBD1	TRBV12-5	TRBJ2-3	.	CASGLVQGGTDTQYF	TGTGCTAGTGGTTTGGTGCAGGGGGGCACAGATACGCAGTATTTT
.	TRBV6-7	TRBJ1-2	.	CASSLLQVSNYGYTF	TGTGCCAGCAGCCTCTTACAGGTTTCTAACTATGGCTACACCTTC
TRBD1	TRBV19	TRBJ1-6	.	CASSTAGTDGSPLHF	TGTGCCAGTAGCACGGCCGGGACAGATGGTTCACCCCTCCACTTT
TRBD2	TRBV6-6	TRBJ2-1	.	CASSPRSGKGSYNEQFF	TGTGCCAGCAGTCCCCGTAGCGGGAAAGGCTCCTACAATGAGCAGTTCTTC
.	TRBV5-1	TRBJ1-2	.	CASSLVEGTYGYTF	TGCGCCAGCAGCTTGGTTGAGGGTACCTATGGCTACACCTTC
TRBD1	TRBV7-3	TRBJ1-1	.	CASSLSRQGATNTEAFF	TGTGCCAGCAGCTTAAGCCGTCAGGGGGCTACTAACACTGAAGCTTTCTTT
.	TRBV5-6	TRBJ1-4	.	CASSLDRVQGSTNEKLFF	TGTGCCAGCAGCTTGGACCGAGTACAGGGTTCAACTAATGAAAAACTGTTTTTT
.	TRBV6-5	TRBJ1-5	.	CASSYNRDNQPQHF	TGTGCCAGCAGTTACAACAGGGACAACCAGCCCCAGCATTTT
TRBD1	TRBV4-1	TRBJ1-2	.	CASSFSTGENYGYTF	TGCGCCAGCAGTTTCTCTACAGGGGAGAACTATGGCTACACCTTC
.	TRBV28	TRBJ1-1	few	CASSLTVSRVF	TGTGCCAGCAGCTTGACAGTCAGTCGGGTCTTT
.	TRBV12-3/TRBV12-4	TRBJ2-2	.	CASSLVRTGELFF	TGTGCCAGCAGTTTGGTACGGACCGGGGAGCTGTTTTTT
TRBD1	TRBV28	TRBJ2-7	.	CASSARTGARYEQYF	TGTGCCAGCAGTGCCCGGACAGGGGCAAGGTACGAGCAGTACTTC
.	TRBV7-8	TRBJ2-2	.	CASSLTWPNTGELFF	TGTGCCAGCAGCTTAACCTGGCCGAACACCGGGGAGCTGTTTTTT